One sample yielded the 27 T cell receptor beta chains listed below, sequenced in a study of response to subunit inactivated influenza vaccine (dated by TCRdb to 2017 to 2018). The library came from RT-PCR. Sequenced on an Illumina HiSeq 2500. The public reads were quality trimmed at Q25 with fastp and then assembled into clones with MiXCR by TCRdb, keeping productive beta chains. A single entry per CDR3 protein holds the most common genes and DNA from its merged rows. This sample is represented by hundreds of thousands of distinct CDR3 sequences; about 18% of them were singletons. The top ten clonotypes cover approximately 11% of the sample. The sample was PBMCs from blood, taken around 5 days after vaccination. The receptors here all came from a man aged 45-65 years who received an inactivated influenza vaccine. Donor details come from another sample of the same person, matched by shared clones.

This clonotype was counted a few times. This sequence joins TRBV2 and TRBJ2-2, with TRBD1 matching 9 bases. Losses at the gene ends were 0 bases for V and 6 bases for J; bases not matched to a gene: 5. Germline V lookup: CDR1 SNHLY, CDR2 FYNNEI. The CDR3 loop spans 16 amino acids. CDR3: CASSEAGTGQSGELFF. As DNA, the CDR3 is TGTGCCAGCAGTGAAGCGGGGACAGGGCAATCCGGGGAGCTGTTTTTT.

V usage is TRBV25-1 and J usage is TRBJ1-3; 7 nucleotides align to TRBD1. Germline V gene sequence: CDR1 MGHDK, CDR2 SYGVNS. The CDR3 spans 15 residues. V lost 2 bases, J lost 2 bases, and 3 bases stayed unmatched. The CDR3 spells CASSEAQGAGNTIYF. CDR3 sequence (DNA): TGTGCCAGCAGTGAAGCCCAGGGGGCTGGAAACACCATATATTTT. The entire variable domain, with the rest obtained from reference TRBV25-1 and TRBJ1-3, is as follows: EADIYQTPRYLVIGTGKKITLECSQTMGHDKMYWYQQDPGMELHLIHYSYGVNSTEKGDLSSESTVSRIRTEHFPLTLESARPSHTSQYLCASSEAQGAGNTIYFGEGSWLTVV.

The table lists this clonotype with a few counts. The chain joins TRBV12-3 or TRBV12-4 to TRBJ2-7; the match to TRBD1 covers 8 bases. The CDR3 totals 15 residues. The V gene end was trimmed by 5 bases and the J gene end by 5 bases; junction bases not matched to a gene: 11. CDR3 DNA sequence: TGTGCCAGCAGTCCTAGGGGCACAGGGGGTAACGAGCAGTACTTC. Its protein is CASSPRGTGGNEQYF.

This clonotype was observed a handful of times. The chain couples TRBV12-3 or TRBV12-4 to TRBJ2-1; 8 bases are shared with TRBD1. V dropped 3 bases and J dropped 3; count of bases not matched to a gene: 4. There are 15 residues in the CDR3. Written as DNA, the CDR3 is TGTGCCAGCAGTTTCGGGACAGGCCTCTACAATGAGCAGTTCTTC. This gives the protein CASSFGTGLYNEQFF.

The gene calls are TRBV9 and TRBJ2-7; D gene uncertain. V lost 0 bases, J lost 5 bases, and 15 bases lay in between. The CDR3 totals 15 residues. Per germline, CDR1 SGDLS and CDR2 YYNGEE. This CDR3 is CASSVATGMGNEQYF. The CDR3 bases are TGTGCCAGCAGCGTAGCAACTGGGATGGGGAACGAGCAGTACTTC.

The genes are TRBV7-9 and TRBJ2-7; a weak D match, TRBD2 (5 bases). Germline CDR1 reads SEHNR; CDR2 reads FQNEAQ (reference sequence). The CDR3 length is 15 residues. V was pared by 5 bases and J by 1 base, with 15 bases between. The CDR3 protein is CASSHPRPGSYEQYF. DNA of the CDR3: TGTGCCAGCAGCCACCCGCGCCCGGGGTCCTACGAGCAGTACTTC.

The chain combines TRBV15 with TRBJ2-1; D is tentatively TRBD1 or TRBD2 (6 bases each). Germline CDR1 and CDR2: LNHNV and YYDKDF (reference sequence). V dropped 0 bases and J dropped 7 bases, with 22 bases sitting between them. The CDR3 consists of 18 residues. The CDR3 DNA sequence: TGTGCCACCAGCAGAGATCGTACGGGGGCGGTACATCGGAATGAGCAGTTCTTC. Encoded protein: CATSRDRTGAVHRNEQFF.

This clonotype was seen at least ten times. The rearrangement joins TRBV12-3 or TRBV12-4 to TRBJ2-3; 13 nucleotides line up with TRBD2. Germline trimming cut 5 bases from V and 10 bases from J; bases unmatched to any gene: 9. The CDR3 consists of 15 residues. The CDR3 nucleotides are TGTGCCAGCAGTCAAACTAGCGGGAGGGCCGGGGCGCAGTATTTT. Its translation is CASSQTSGRAGAQYF.

This clonotype was picked up one time. V is TRBV6-5 and J is TRBJ2-7; TRBD2 agrees at 7 bases. This CDR3 is built from 16 residues. Germline V gene sequence: CDR1 MNHEY, CDR2 SVGAGI. The V and J ends lost 0 bases and 3 bases, in that order; junction bases with no gene match: 8. The CDR3 coding sequence is TGTGCCAGCAGTTACTCCCTAGCGGAGACAAGCTACGAGCAGTACTTC. It specifies CASSYSLAETSYEQYF.

This clonotype was detected a few times. This sequence joins TRBV20-1 and TRBJ2-5; no definite D call. Trimming removed 4 bases at V and 2 bases at J, with 17 bases between. The CDR3 extends over 15 amino acids. Looked up from germline, CDR1 is DFQATT and CDR2 is SNEGSKA (reference sequence). CDR3 loop: CSATSPFSIQETQYF. The CDR3 DNA reads as TGCAGTGCTACAAGTCCCTTCTCCATACAAGAGACCCAGTACTTC.

Only a few counts were recorded for this clonotype. The chain employs TRBV6-5 and TRBJ2-3; 7 nucleotides align to TRBD1. There are 16 residues in the CDR3. CDR1 MNHEY and CDR2 SVGAGI come from the germline V gene. With 2 bases clipped from V and 6 bases from J, the junction kept 11 bases outside the gene matches. CDR3: CASSYDGTAKGDTQYF. The DNA for the CDR3 is TGTGCCAGCAGTTACGACGGGACAGCAAAAGGCGATACGCAGTATTTT.

The V gene is TRBV15, the J gene TRBJ2-3; no firm D call. Germline assignment: CDR1 LNHNV and CDR2 YYDKDF (reference sequence). V was clipped by 1 base and J by 4 bases, with 6 bases between them. CDR3 size: 13 residues. CDR3 sequence reads: CATSRGAPDTQYF. CDR3 nucleotides: TGTGCCACCAGCAGAGGGGCGCCAGATACGCAGTATTTT.

This clonotype was counted a few times. The V gene is TRBV12-3 or TRBV12-4, the J gene TRBJ1-6; perhaps TRBD1 as D (6 bases). This CDR3 region has 12 residues. The V end was cut by 6 bases, the J end by 11 bases, with 11 bases between. CDR3 sequence reads: CASRPTGTPLHF. DNA for the CDR3: TGTGCCAGCAGACCGACAGGCACACCCCTCCACTTT.

In this sample, this clonotype turned up many times. J is TRBJ2-1 and V is TRBV11-2; 10 nucleotides match TRBD2. V was pared by 5 bases and J by 5 bases, with 9 bases of the junction left unmatched. This CDR3 spans 16 amino acids. Per germline, CDR1 SGHAT and CDR2 FQNNGV. DNA of the CDR3: TGTGCCAGCAGCCATGTCGTAGCGGGAGGTGACAATGAGCAGTTCTTC. The encoded protein is CASSHVVAGGDNEQFF.

V gene TRBV12-3 or TRBV12-4 combines with J gene TRBJ1-5; D ambiguous. V lost 8 bases and J lost 4, with 9 bases in between. The length of the CDR3 is 12 residues. The CDR3 sequence: CASRDGNQPQHF. Written as DNA, the CDR3 is TGTGCCAGCCGCGACGGGAATCAGCCCCAGCATTTT.

The genes are TRBV11-2 and TRBJ2-1; D is uncertain. Trimming took 4 bases from V and 9 from J, leaving 28 bases between them. Germline CDR1 and CDR2: SGHAT and FQNNGV. The CDR3 runs 18 residues. CDR3 sequence reads: CASSSVRYSHGSRVEQFF. The CDR3 coding sequence is TGTGCCAGCAGCTCCGTCCGATACAGCCACGGGTCCAGAGTTGAGCAGTTCTTC.

The chain joins TRBV4-1 to TRBJ2-1; tentative D call: TRBD1 (6 bases). Germline V gene sequence: CDR1 MGHRA, CDR2 YSYEKL. V dropped 1 base and J dropped 0 bases, with 7 bases sitting between them. The CDR3 is 15 residues long. CDR3 sequence: CASSQVGGSYNEQFF. The CDR3 DNA follows: TGCGCCAGCAGCCAAGTAGGGGGCTCCTACAATGAGCAGTTCTTC.

This clonotype was counted many times. The chain recombines TRBV10-3 with TRBJ2-5; D remains ambiguous. V was shortened by 3 bases and J by 4 bases, with 9 bases between the two germline ends. There are 13 residues in the CDR3. Germline V gene sequence: CDR1 ENHRY, CDR2 SYGVKD. In nucleotides, the CDR3 is TGTGCCATCAGTGAAGGTGGTGGAGAGACCCAGTACTTC. Its translation is CAISEGGGETQYF.

The rearrangement links TRBV29-1 to TRBJ1-1; D remains unclear. Germline CDR1 is SQVTM and CDR2 is ANQGSEA. V lost 7 bases and J lost 5, with 17 bases in between. The CDR3 spans 13 residues. CDR3 residues: CSARNSGRTEAFF. CDR3 nucleotides: TGCAGCGCGCGCAACTCCGGAAGGACTGAAGCTTTCTTT.

This clonotype came up a few times. This sequence joins TRBV5-6 and TRBJ2-7; the match to TRBD1 covers 9 bases. The germline V gene encodes CDR1 SGHDT and CDR2 YYEEEE. The ends lost 4 bases at V and 0 bases at J; junction bases unmatched: 8. The CDR3 extends over 16 amino acids. The CDR3 DNA sequence: TGTGCCAGCAGCCCAACTGACAGGGGGACCTCCTACGAGCAGTACTTC. Its protein is CASSPTDRGTSYEQYF.

The chain uses TRBV24-1 and TRBJ2-1; D is uncertain. Germline CDR1 is KGHDR and CDR2 is SFDVKD. V lost 7 bases and J 1 base, leaving 7 bases between the germline ends. CDR3 size: 13 residues. The CDR3 is CATSLTSYNEQFF. In nucleotides, the CDR3 is TGTGCCACCAGCCTAACTTCCTACAATGAGCAGTTCTTC.

This clonotype was detected only a few times. This chain connects TRBV6-5 to TRBJ2-3; no clear D gene. With 4 bases removed from V and 6 bases from J, the gap between germline ends came to 14 bases. The CDR3 sequence is 14 residues long. Germline V gene lookup returns CDR1 MNHEY and CDR2 SVGAGI. The CDR3 loop is CASSFPSMGDTQYF. The CDR3 DNA sequence: TGTGCCAGCAGTTTCCCTTCGATGGGGGATACGCAGTATTTT.

This clonotype occurred a few times. The chain is built from TRBV20-1 and TRBJ2-7; possibly TRBD2 for D (5 bases). This CDR3 comprises 15 residues. V was trimmed by 0 bases and J by 0 bases, leaving 12 bases between them. Germline CDR1 and CDR2: DFQATT and SNEGSKA (reference sequence). CDR3 coding DNA: TGCAGTGCTAGAGATATTAGAGGGAGCTCCTACGAGCAGTACTTC. Translating it yields CSARDIRGSSYEQYF.

The chain combines TRBV7-2 with TRBJ1-3, with TRBD1 as a possible D gene (5 bases). V lost 5 bases and J lost 4, with 12 bases in between. CDR1 and CDR2 from the germline V gene are SGHTA and FQGNSA. CDR3 length: 14 residues. The CDR3 DNA reads as TGTGCCAGCAGCCCCCAGGGATTCGGAAACACCATATATTTT. It is translated as CASSPQGFGNTIYF.

The CDR3 here is CASTSTGTEAFF. In nucleotides, the CDR3 is TGTGCCAGCACCTCTACAGGTACTGAAGCTTTCTTT. This rearrangement joins TRBV6-5 to TRBJ1-1; perhaps TRBD1 as D (5 bases). V was shortened by 7 bases and J by 5 bases, with 11 bases between the two germline ends. This CDR3 is 12 amino acids long. Germline-derived CDR1 and CDR2 are MNHEY and SVGAGI.

The J gene is TRBJ2-7, the V gene TRBV7-9; D is undetermined. This CDR3 has 14 residues. Germline lookup yields CDR1 SEHNR and CDR2 FQNEAQ (reference sequence). The V end lost 5 bases, the J end lost 2 bases, and 13 bases lay between the germline ends. CDR3 in amino acids: CASSPGRFTYEQYF. The CDR3 DNA follows: TGTGCCAGCAGCCCAGGAAGGTTTACCTACGAGCAGTACTTC.

J is TRBJ1-2 and V is TRBV12-3 or TRBV12-4; no clear D. The CDR3 is 12 residues long. V was shortened by 5 bases and J by 7 bases, with 11 bases between the two germline ends. CDR3 protein: CASSPGPTGYTF. The CDR3 bases are TGTGCCAGCAGTCCCGGACCAACTGGCTACACCTTC.